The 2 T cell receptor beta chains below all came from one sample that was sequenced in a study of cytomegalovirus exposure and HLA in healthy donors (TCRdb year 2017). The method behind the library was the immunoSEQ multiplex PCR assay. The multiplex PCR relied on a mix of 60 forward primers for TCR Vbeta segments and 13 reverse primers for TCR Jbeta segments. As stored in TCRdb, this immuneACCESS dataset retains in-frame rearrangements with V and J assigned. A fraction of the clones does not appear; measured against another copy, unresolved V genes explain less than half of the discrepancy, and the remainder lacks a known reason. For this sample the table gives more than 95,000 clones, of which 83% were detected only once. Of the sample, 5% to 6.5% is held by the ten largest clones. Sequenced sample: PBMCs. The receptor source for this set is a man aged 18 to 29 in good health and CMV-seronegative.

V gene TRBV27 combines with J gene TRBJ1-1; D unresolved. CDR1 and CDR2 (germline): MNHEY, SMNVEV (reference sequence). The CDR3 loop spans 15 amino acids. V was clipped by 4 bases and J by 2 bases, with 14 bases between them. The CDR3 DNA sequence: TGTGCCAGCAGTTCGTCCCCTTCTTTAAACACTGAAGCTTTCTTT. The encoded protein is CASSSSPSLNTEAFF.

For the CDR3, the DNA is TGTGCCAGCAGCCACGGGACTAGCGGGTTCTCCTACGAGCAGTACTTC. Translation gives CASSHGTSGFSYEQYF. The gene calls are TRBV5-6 and TRBJ2-7; 12 bases map to TRBD2. The germline V gene encodes CDR1 SGHDT and CDR2 YYEEEE. The trim removed 4 bases at V and 0 bases at J, leaving 5 bases unmatched. CDR3 length: 16 residues.